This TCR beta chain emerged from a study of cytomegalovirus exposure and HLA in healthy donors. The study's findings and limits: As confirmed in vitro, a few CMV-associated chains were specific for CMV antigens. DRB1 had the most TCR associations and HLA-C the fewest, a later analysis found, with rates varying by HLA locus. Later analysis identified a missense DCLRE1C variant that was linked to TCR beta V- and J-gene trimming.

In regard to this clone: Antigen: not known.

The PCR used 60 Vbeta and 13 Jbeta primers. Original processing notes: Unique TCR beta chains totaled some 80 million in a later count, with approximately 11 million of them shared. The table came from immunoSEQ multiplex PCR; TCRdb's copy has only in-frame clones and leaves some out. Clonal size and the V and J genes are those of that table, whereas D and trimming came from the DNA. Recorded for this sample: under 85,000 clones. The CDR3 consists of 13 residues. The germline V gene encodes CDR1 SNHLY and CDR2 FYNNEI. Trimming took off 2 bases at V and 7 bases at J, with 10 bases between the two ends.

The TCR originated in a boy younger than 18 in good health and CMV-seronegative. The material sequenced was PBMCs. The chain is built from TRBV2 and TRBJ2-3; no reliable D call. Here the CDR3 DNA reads TGTGCCAGCAGTGAAATGGCGGATAATACGCAGTATTTT. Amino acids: CASSEMADNTQYF.